Shown below are 11 T cell receptor beta chains from a single sample sequenced in a study of shared clonotypes between healthy human individuals (dated by TCRdb to 2018 to 2020). The library was produced with the immunoSEQ multiplex PCR assay. The table comes from immuneACCESS by way of TCRdb, which keeps in-frame sequences with V and J called. Part of the clones is missing from these tables; in studies checked, under half for an unresolved V gene and the rest for unknown reasons. This sample holds 110,000 or so clones; more than 65% were observed only once. Clones ranked in the top ten supply approximately 23% of the sample. Sequenced sample: memory CD8+ T cells sorted from blood. The cell subset or site label of this sample denotes: CD45RO+ cells pooled with CCR7-negative TemRA cells. These receptors originate from a woman under 40 in good health.

The chain couples TRBV11-2 to TRBJ2-1, with D hard to call. Per the germline V gene, CDR1 is SGHAT and CDR2 is FQNNGV. This CDR3 has 12 residues. Trimming left V 3 bases short and J 15 bases short, with 15 bases between. The CDR3 is CASSFSESYPFF. Here the CDR3 DNA reads TGTGCCAGCAGCTTTTCCGAGTCTTATCCGTTCTTC.

The rearrangement joins TRBV29-1 to TRBJ2-7, with 8 bases identical to TRBD1. The CDR3 spans 13 residues. V was pared by 6 bases and J by 3 bases, with 7 bases of the junction left unmatched. Germline V CDR1 and CDR2: SQVTM, ANQGSEA. This CDR3 reads CSVRQGTNYEQYF. DNA of the CDR3: TGCAGCGTCCGACAGGGGACGAACTACGAGCAGTACTTC.

The rearrangement uses TRBV7-3 and TRBJ2-3; 9 nucleotides line up with TRBD2. Germline CDR1 SGHTA, CDR2 FQGTGA. This CDR3 is built from 15 residues. The ends lost 2 bases at V and 6 bases at J; junction bases unmatched: 6. CDR3 DNA sequence: TGTGCCAGCAGCTTAGCGGGAGGGCCGGCGGATACGCAGTATTTT. It specifies CASSLAGGPADTQYF.

The V gene is TRBV10-3, the J gene TRBJ1-3; D gene uncertain. CDR1 and CDR2 from the germline V gene are ENHRY and SYGVKD. The CDR3 contains 15 residues. V gave up 7 bases and J gave up 0 bases, with 13 bases separating them. CDR3 nucleotides: TGTGCCATCAATCAAGACGTAAGCTCTGGAAACACCATATATTTT. It yields the protein CAINQDVSSGNTIYF.

The chain has TRBV7-6 and TRBJ1-1; D gene ambiguous. The CDR3 consists of 13 residues. Germline CDR1 SGHVS, CDR2 FNYEAQ. V was trimmed by 4 bases and J by 3 bases, leaving 9 bases between them. CDR3 residues: CASSSQRDTEAFF. CDR3 DNA sequence: TGTGCCAGCAGCTCACAGCGGGACACTGAAGCTTTCTTT.

The gene calls are TRBV7-8 and TRBJ1-2, with unresolved D. Trimming took off 3 bases at V and 4 bases at J, with 9 bases between the two ends. The germline gives CDR1 SGHVS, CDR2 FQNEAQ. The CDR3 loop spans 13 amino acids. The CDR3: CASSFDRSYGYTF. The CDR3 DNA sequence: TGTGCCAGCAGCTTTGACCGCTCCTATGGCTACACCTTC.

The chain links TRBV7-8 to TRBJ2-7; D remains unclear. V shed 2 bases and J shed 0 bases, with 8 bases lying between them. In germline, CDR1 is SGHVS, CDR2 FQNEAQ. The CDR3 loop spans 14 amino acids. CDR3 sequence reads: CASSLYQSSYEQYF. Written as DNA, the CDR3 is TGTGCCAGCAGCTTATATCAAAGCTCCTACGAGCAGTACTTC. Supplemented by reference TRBV7-8 and TRBJ2-7, the full variable domain reads GAGVSQSPRYKVAKRGQDVALRCDPISGHVSLFWYQQALGQGPEFLTYFQNEAQLDKSGLPSDRFFAERPEGSVSTLKIQRTQQEDSAVYLCASSLYQSSYEQYFGPGTRLTVT.

The chain recombines TRBV2 with TRBJ2-3; a weak D match, TRBD2 (7 bases). V shed 2 bases and J shed 5 bases, with 11 bases lying between them. The germline CDR1 and CDR2 sequences are SNHLY and FYNNEI. CDR3 size: 14 residues. The CDR3 sequence is CASSEYREGDTQYF. The CDR3 bases are TGTGCCAGCAGTGAATACAGGGAGGGAGATACGCAGTATTTT.

J is TRBJ2-7 and V is TRBV7-3; 7 bases agree with TRBD2. Per the germline V gene, CDR1 is SGHTA and CDR2 is FQGTGA. V lost 5 bases, J lost 2 bases, and 3 bases stayed unmatched. The length of the CDR3 is 13 residues. CDR3 nucleotides: TGTGCCAGCAGCGAACTAGCGACCTACGAGCAGTACTTC. Translating gives CASSELATYEQYF.

The chain joins TRBV9 to TRBJ2-5, with D possibly being TRBD1 (5 bases). The CDR3 is 18 amino acids. V lost 0 bases and J 0 bases, leaving 18 bases between the germline ends. The germline V gene has CDR1 SGDLS and CDR2 YYNGEE. The CDR3 nucleotides read TGTGCCAGCAGCGTAGGCTCCCTCGGAGCAGGGTACCAAGAGACCCAGTACTTC. Its protein product is CASSVGSLGAGYQETQYF.

V usage is TRBV11-2 and J usage is TRBJ2-7; 8 positions match TRBD2. The length of the CDR3 is 15 residues. Trimming removed 5 bases from V and 4 bases from J; junction bases left unmatched: 10. Germline V CDR1 and CDR2: SGHAT, FQNNGV. The CDR3 spells CASSLSSGRGYEQYF. CDR3 DNA sequence: TGTGCCAGCAGCCTCTCCAGCGGGAGAGGATACGAGCAGTACTTC.